One TCR beta chain is described in this entry. This clone has only one observation. Its antigen remains unidentified. The record has no base qualities; no much larger clone is one base away. Using the deep immunoSEQ assay, TCR CDR3 regions were amplified from genomic DNA by multiplex PCR. Extracted genomic DNA from each cell subset was distributed evenly across all wells of several immunoSEQ 96-well plates, and each plate was treated as a replicate. For sorted subsets, roughly 190 ng of genomic DNA, equivalent to around 30,000 T cell genomes, went into each replicate PCR. Purified libraries were measured with a Qubit 3.0 fluorometer, size-checked on a Bioanalyzer 2100, and measured again with the KAPA Library Quantification kit. Every immunoSEQ 96-well plate was sequenced on a dedicated single-read 150-cycle Illumina NextSeq 550 flow cell. Per the source publication's procedure: Because only junctional sequences without quality scores were contained in the immunoSEQ output, filtering matching that applied to full-length reads could not be performed. To assign V/J genes and CDR3, sequences were annotated using PyIR, a Python wrapper for IgBLAST v1.9, with IMGT germline references. Reads with weak V/J assignments (E-value above 1e-6), missing CDR3, stop codons, out-of-frame junctions, or ambiguous translated residues were removed. A V3J clonotype was defined by an identical inferred V gene, J gene, and CDR3 amino acid sequence. Percentage overlap between repertoires was computed as shared unique clonotypes divided by the size of the smaller repertoire. Repertoire richness was assessed with RTK rarefaction, the Chao1 estimator, and Recon v2.1 estimates of unobserved clonotypes. OLGA was used to compute generation probabilities for all TCRbeta clonotypes that the gDNA method yielded from several donors. The source is immuneACCESS, and TCRdb retained only in-frame sequences with V and J called. Part of the clones is not carried over; for the studies checked, unresolved V genes explain less than half of this, and the remainder is unexplained. The V and J calls and the clone size are those of that table, but D and trimming were determined from the DNA. A total of fewer than 1.6 million clones appear in this sample, approximately 98.5% of them only once. The leading ten clones occupy approximately 0.4% of the sample.

This specimen comes from a study of shared clonotypes between healthy human individuals (dated by TCRdb to the early 2020s). Regarding the complete study: A couple of women and a few men aged 18 to 49 years were included in the cohort. For each donor, three plates each were used for CD4 naive and CD4 memory, two plates were used for CD8 naive, and one plate was used for CD8 memory. To estimate repertoire size and how much clonotypes are shared between individuals, the study performed deep sequencing of blood TCR repertoires from a handful of healthy adults. To increase sequencing depth and limit assay-specific biases, different laboratories used diverse techniques to prepare libraries and sequence TCR repertoires. Each donor's leukapheresis produced roughly between roughly 0.85 and 10 billion PBMCs.

The donors were healthy, HIV-negative adults who had no recently reported acute infections or vaccinations. Every donor was a Caucasian adult living in Nashville, Tennessee, USA. Magnetic negative selection was used to enrich CD4+ T cells, after which naive cells were positively selected on CD45RA and the negative fraction became the memory subset. After blood collection by leukapheresis, PBMCs were isolated using Ficoll-Histopaque density gradient centrifugation and then cryopreserved in the vapor phase of liquid nitrogen. Analytical flow cytometry was used to check the purity and quantity of each magnetically sorted T cell population. Genomic DNA was isolated from each sorted fraction and quantified by UV absorbance on a Nanodrop 2000c. V is cut back by 6 bases and J by 5 bases, with 12 bases in the junction unmatched. The CDR3 covers 16 residues, taking in both the cysteine and the phenylalanine. Only the CDR3 DNA stays, 48 bases, in frame from base 1. CDR1 is given as LNHNV and CDR2 as YYDKDF, both from the germline V gene (reference sequence).

What the authors observed across the whole study: Based on pairwise subsampling, the degree of clonotype sharing among donors was expected to be affected by sequencing depth. Because the study included a small number of donors, the genetic and exposure-history diversity represented was limited. Estimated clonotype richness was generally larger for naive than for memory subsets. Incomplete sequencing was indicated by rarefaction of sorted-subset datasets, despite the large sequencing depth. Sampling was restricted to blood, and TCR repertoires in tissues likely differ from the TCR repertoires found in blood. Sharing across several donors was observed for 5% to 6.5% of naive CD4, over 3% of naive CD8, over 2% of memory CD4, and roughly 0.4% of memory CD8 clonotypes. Clonotypes shared by all four sorted-subset donors showed higher generation probabilities than non-shared clonotypes.

Material: naive CD4+ T cells sorted from blood. The sample's cell subset or site, from its label and the paper: CD45RA+ positively selected. The rearrangement joined TRBV15 to TRBJ2-2; TRBD1 agrees with 7 junctional bases. The sequence was obtained from a man aged 25-40 years in good health. The encoded CDR3 is CATRRQGRIRTGELFF. The sequenced DNA is TGTGCCACCAGGAGACAGGGACGTATAAGGACCGGGGAGCTGTTTTTT.